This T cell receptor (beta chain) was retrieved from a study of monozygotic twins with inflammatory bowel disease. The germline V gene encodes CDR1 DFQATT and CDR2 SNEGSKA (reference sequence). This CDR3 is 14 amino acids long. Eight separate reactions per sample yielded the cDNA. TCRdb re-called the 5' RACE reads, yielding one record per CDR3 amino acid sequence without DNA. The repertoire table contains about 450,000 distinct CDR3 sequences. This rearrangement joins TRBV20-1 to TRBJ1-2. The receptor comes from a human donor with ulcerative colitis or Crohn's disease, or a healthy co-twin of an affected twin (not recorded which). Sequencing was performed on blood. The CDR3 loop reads CSAKEGLSVRGYTF.